This is a list of T cell receptor beta chains from one sample in a study of blood T cell repertoires in COVID-19. Data came from immunoSEQ multiplex PCR; TCRdb stores just in-frame clones and leaves some out. Of around 180,000 clones detected, 82% appear once; the ten largest clones hold approximately 10%. Source material: peripheral blood. These receptors were obtained from an elderly woman with active or convalescent COVID-19. Both conserved end residues are part of each CDR3. A D gene is named only where the DNA matches it firmly. Clone size is not always given. Where it is, it says once, few, many or a class for expanded clones.

CDR3 length: 16; clone size: NA; J gene: TRBJ2-3; D gene: TRBD1; V gene: TRBV6-1; CDR3 protein: CASSAGTGLGTDTQYF; CDR3 DNA: TGTGCCAGCAGTGCGGGGACAGGGTTAGGCACAGATACGCAGTATTTT
CDR3 length: 16; clone size: NA; J gene: TRBJ2-4; D gene: TRBD1; V gene: TRBV7-9; CDR3 protein: CASSLAGTGIKNIQYF; CDR3 DNA: TGTGCCAGCAGCTTAGCCGGGACAGGGATCAAAAACATTCAGTACTTC
CDR3 length: 15; clone size: NA; J gene: TRBJ2-5; D gene: TRBD1; V gene: TRBV11-2; CDR3 protein: CASSTDRGSLGAQYF; CDR3 DNA: TGTGCCAGCAGCACGGACAGGGGAAGCCTGGGCGCCCAGTACTTC
CDR3 length: 13; clone size: NA; J gene: TRBJ2-5; D gene: NA; V gene: TRBV18; CDR3 protein: CASSPPDKQTQYF; CDR3 DNA: TGTGCCAGCTCACCACCTGACAAACAGACCCAGTACTTC
CDR3 length: 14; clone size: NA; J gene: TRBJ2-7; D gene: TRBD1; V gene: TRBV2; CDR3 protein: CASRDRVNSYEQYF; CDR3 DNA: TGTGCCAGCAGGGACAGGGTGAACTCCTACGAGCAGTACTTC
CDR3 length: 15; clone size: NA; J gene: TRBJ1-6; D gene: TRBD1; V gene: TRBV3-1/TRBV3-2; CDR3 protein: CASSQGDRRNSPLHF; CDR3 DNA: TGTGCCAGCAGCCAAGGGGACAGGAGAAATTCACCCCTCCACTTT
CDR3 length: 12; clone size: NA; J gene: TRBJ1-2; D gene: NA; V gene: TRBV28; CDR3 protein: CASSSSNYGYTF; CDR3 DNA: TGTGCCAGCAGTTCCTCTAATTATGGCTACACCTTC
CDR3 length: 11; clone size: NA; J gene: TRBJ2-1; D gene: NA; V gene: TRBV5-4; CDR3 protein: CASSVYNEQFF; CDR3 DNA: TGTGCCAGCAGCGTATACAATGAGCAGTTCTTC
CDR3 length: 16; clone size: NA; J gene: TRBJ1-5; D gene: TRBD1; V gene: TRBV28; CDR3 protein: CASSLGTGFGNQPQHF; CDR3 DNA: TGTGCCAGCAGTTTAGGGACAGGGTTCGGCAATCAGCCCCAGCATTTT
CDR3 length: 14; clone size: NA; J gene: TRBJ1-4; D gene: NA; V gene: TRBV6-5; CDR3 protein: CASSPKGLWASLFF; CDR3 DNA: TGTGCCAGCAGCCCCAAGGGACTCTGGGCGTCACTGTTTTTT
CDR3 length: 13; clone size: once; J gene: TRBJ2-3; D gene: NA; V gene: TRBV7-3; CDR3 protein: CASSPQYTDTQYF; CDR3 DNA: TGTGCCAGCAGCCCCCAGTACACAGATACGCAGTATTTT
CDR3 length: 14; clone size: NA; J gene: TRBJ2-1; D gene: NA; V gene: TRBV18; CDR3 protein: CASSPNARGNEQFF; CDR3 DNA: TGTGCCAGCTCACCTAACGCGAGGGGGAATGAGCAGTTCTTC
CDR3 length: 15; clone size: NA; J gene: TRBJ2-5; D gene: TRBD2; V gene: TRBV19; CDR3 protein: CASSSGRAQQETQYF; CDR3 DNA: TGTGCCAGCAGCAGCGGGAGGGCTCAGCAAGAGACCCAGTACTTC
CDR3 length: 16; clone size: NA; J gene: TRBJ1-4; D gene: TRBD1; V gene: TRBV4-1; CDR3 protein: CASSQVATGGDEKLFF; CDR3 DNA: TGCGCCAGCAGCCAAGTAGCGACAGGGGGTGATGAAAAACTGTTTTTT
CDR3 length: 15; clone size: NA; J gene: TRBJ1-1; D gene: NA; V gene: TRBV4-1; CDR3 protein: CASSQDRPLNTEAFF; CDR3 DNA: TGCGCCAGCAGCCAAGATCGTCCGTTGAACACTGAAGCTTTCTTT
CDR3 length: 13; clone size: NA; J gene: TRBJ1-5; D gene: NA; V gene: TRBV19; CDR3 protein: CACRGGPYQPQHF; CDR3 DNA: TGTGCCTGCCGGGGAGGGCCCTATCAGCCCCAGCATTTT
CDR3 length: 13; clone size: NA; J gene: TRBJ1-1; D gene: NA; V gene: TRBV6-5; CDR3 protein: CASRVSMNTEAFF; CDR3 DNA: TGTGCCAGCAGGGTCAGTATGAACACTGAAGCTTTCTTT
CDR3 length: 16; clone size: NA; J gene: TRBJ2-5; D gene: TRBD1; V gene: TRBV7-9; CDR3 protein: CASSTNTRTGKETQYF; CDR3 DNA: TGTGCCAGCAGCACCAATACGCGGACAGGGAAAGAGACCCAGTACTTC
CDR3 length: 13; clone size: NA; J gene: TRBJ1-1; D gene: NA; V gene: TRBV19; CDR3 protein: CATMAVTNTEAFF; CDR3 DNA: TGTGCCACCATGGCGGTCACGAACACTGAAGCTTTCTTT
CDR3 length: 14; clone size: once; J gene: TRBJ2-5; D gene: NA; V gene: TRBV7-9; CDR3 protein: CASSLVGQVETQYF; CDR3 DNA: TGTGCCAGCAGCTTAGTCGGACAAGTAGAGACCCAGTACTTC
CDR3 length: 13; clone size: once; J gene: TRBJ1-2; D gene: NA; V gene: TRBV6-1; CDR3 protein: CASSESGSYGYTF; CDR3 DNA: TGTGCCAGCAGTGAATCCGGGTCCTATGGCTACACCTTC
CDR3 length: 13; clone size: NA; J gene: TRBJ2-1; D gene: NA; V gene: TRBV5-6; CDR3 protein: CASSLAGIHEQFF; CDR3 DNA: TGTGCCAGCAGCTTGGCGGGAATTCATGAGCAGTTCTTC
CDR3 length: 14; clone size: NA; J gene: TRBJ2-7; D gene: NA; V gene: TRBV7-9; CDR3 protein: CASSLGGGRNEQYF; CDR3 DNA: TGTGCCAGCAGCTTAGGAGGGGGAAGGAACGAGCAGTACTTC
CDR3 length: 15; clone size: NA; J gene: TRBJ2-7; D gene: NA; V gene: TRBV1; CDR3 protein: CTSSRRDWDGYEQYF; CDR3 DNA: TGCACCAGCAGCCGCCGGGACTGGGATGGCTACGAGCAGTACTTC
CDR3 length: 13; clone size: NA; J gene: TRBJ1-1; D gene: TRBD1; V gene: TRBV24-1; CDR3 protein: CATRRGRDTEAFF; CDR3 DNA: TGTGCCACCAGGAGGGGGCGGGACACTGAAGCTTTCTTT
CDR3 length: 15; clone size: NA; J gene: TRBJ2-5; D gene: TRBD2; V gene: TRBV30; CDR3 protein: CAWSLRSGVQETQYF; CDR3 DNA: TGTGCCTGGAGTCTACGTAGCGGGGTACAAGAGACCCAGTACTTC
CDR3 length: 10; clone size: NA; J gene: TRBJ2-1; D gene: NA; V gene: TRBV2; CDR3 protein: CASSVNEQFF; CDR3 DNA: TGTGCCAGCAGTGTAAATGAGCAGTTCTTC
CDR3 length: 15; clone size: NA; J gene: TRBJ1-5; D gene: TRBD1; V gene: TRBV6-1; CDR3 protein: CASSEHRGSNQPQHF; CDR3 DNA: TGTGCCAGCAGTGAACACAGGGGTAGCAATCAGCCCCAGCATTTT
CDR3 length: 12; clone size: NA; J gene: TRBJ1-2; D gene: TRBD1; V gene: TRBV29-1; CDR3 protein: CSVNRGGYGYTF; CDR3 DNA: TGCAGCGTCAACAGGGGCGGCTATGGCTACACCTTC
CDR3 length: 15; clone size: NA; J gene: TRBJ2-7; D gene: NA; V gene: TRBV6-5; CDR3 protein: CASSYTGQRSYEQYF; CDR3 DNA: TGTGCCAGCAGTTACACAGGACAGAGATCCTACGAGCAGTACTTC
CDR3 length: 14; clone size: NA; J gene: TRBJ1-5; D gene: NA; V gene: TRBV28; CDR3 protein: CASSLPGGNQPQHF; CDR3 DNA: TGTGCCAGCAGTCTCCCCGGGGGCAATCAGCCCCAGCATTTT
CDR3 length: 16; clone size: once; J gene: TRBJ2-6; D gene: NA; V gene: TRBV18; CDR3 protein: CASSPQGMAGANVLTF; CDR3 DNA: TGTGCCAGCTCACCACAGGGGATGGCTGGGGCCAACGTCCTGACTTTC
CDR3 length: 13; clone size: NA; J gene: TRBJ2-3; D gene: TRBD2; V gene: TRBV11-2; CDR3 protein: CASRWTSADTQYF; CDR3 DNA: TGTGCCAGCAGGTGGACTAGTGCAGATACGCAGTATTTT
CDR3 length: 12; clone size: NA; J gene: TRBJ1-2; D gene: NA; V gene: TRBV20-1; CDR3 protein: CSASYRDYGYTF; CDR3 DNA: TGCAGTGCTAGTTACAGGGACTATGGCTACACCTTC
CDR3 length: 14; clone size: NA; J gene: TRBJ2-1; D gene: TRBD2; V gene: TRBV24-1; CDR3 protein: CATGTSGPYNEQFF; CDR3 DNA: TGTGCCACCGGTACTAGCGGTCCCTACAATGAGCAGTTCTTC
CDR3 length: 12; clone size: NA; J gene: TRBJ1-1; D gene: NA; V gene: TRBV6-1; CDR3 protein: CASSESGTEAFF; CDR3 DNA: TGTGCCAGCAGTGAATCGGGGACTGAAGCTTTCTTT
CDR3 length: 15; clone size: NA; J gene: TRBJ1-1; D gene: NA; V gene: TRBV18; CDR3 protein: CASSPKGYSGTEAFF; CDR3 DNA: TGTGCCAGCTCACCAAAGGGCTATTCAGGGACTGAAGCTTTCTTT
CDR3 length: 17; clone size: NA; J gene: TRBJ2-2; D gene: TRBD1; V gene: TRBV6-6; CDR3 protein: CASSRPGQLSNTGELFF; CDR3 DNA: TGTGCCAGCAGTCGTCCGGGACAGCTATCGAACACCGGGGAGCTGTTTTTT
CDR3 length: 14; clone size: NA; J gene: TRBJ2-5; D gene: TRBD1; V gene: TRBV27; CDR3 protein: CASSYRDREGTQYF; CDR3 DNA: TGTGCCAGCAGTTACCGGGACAGGGAAGGGACCCAGTACTTC
CDR3 length: 13; clone size: NA; J gene: TRBJ1-5; D gene: TRBD1; V gene: TRBV19; CDR3 protein: CASRGTVFQPQHF; CDR3 DNA: TGTGCCAGTAGGGGGACAGTCTTCCAGCCCCAGCATTTT
CDR3 length: 15; clone size: NA; J gene: TRBJ2-1; D gene: TRBD2; V gene: TRBV30; CDR3 protein: CAWSPTSGAYNEQFF; CDR3 DNA: TGTGCCTGGAGTCCTACTAGCGGGGCCTACAATGAGCAGTTCTTC
CDR3 length: 12; clone size: NA; J gene: TRBJ2-7; D gene: TRBD2; V gene: TRBV29-1; CDR3 protein: CSVVSGSEEQYF; CDR3 DNA: TGCAGCGTGGTTAGCGGGTCTGAGGAGCAGTACTTC
CDR3 length: 12; clone size: NA; J gene: TRBJ2-1; D gene: NA; V gene: TRBV7-8; CDR3 protein: CASSFAGTEQFF; CDR3 DNA: TGTGCCAGCAGCTTCGCCGGGACAGAGCAGTTCTTC
CDR3 length: 13; clone size: NA; J gene: TRBJ1-1; D gene: NA; V gene: TRBV18; CDR3 protein: CASSFSVNTEAFF; CDR3 DNA: TGTGCCAGCTCATTTTCTGTGAACACTGAAGCTTTCTTT
CDR3 length: 14; clone size: NA; J gene: TRBJ2-5; D gene: TRBD2; V gene: TRBV29-1; CDR3 protein: CSVQPGRGGETQYF; CDR3 DNA: TGCAGCGTCCAGCCCGGACGGGGGGGGGAGACCCAGTACTTC
CDR3 length: 14; clone size: NA; J gene: TRBJ1-5; D gene: TRBD1; V gene: TRBV6-5; CDR3 protein: CASSLGQGGQPQHF; CDR3 DNA: TGTGCCAGCAGTTTGGGACAGGGTGGTCAGCCCCAGCATTTT
CDR3 length: 14; clone size: few; J gene: TRBJ1-4; D gene: TRBD1; V gene: TRBV7-9; CDR3 protein: CASSGTGMNEKLFF; CDR3 DNA: TGTGCCAGCAGCGGGACAGGGATGAATGAAAAACTGTTTTTT
CDR3 length: 13; clone size: NA; J gene: TRBJ1-4; D gene: NA; V gene: TRBV6-5; CDR3 protein: CASSKGDREKLFF; CDR3 DNA: TGTGCCAGCAGTAAGGGGGACCGTGAAAAACTGTTTTTT
CDR3 length: 15; clone size: NA; J gene: TRBJ1-2; D gene: NA; V gene: TRBV19; CDR3 protein: CASSIRGSPPYGYTF; CDR3 DNA: TGTGCCAGTAGTATTCGGGGAAGTCCCCCCTATGGCTACACCTTC
CDR3 length: 17; clone size: NA; J gene: TRBJ2-2; D gene: TRBD2; V gene: TRBV5-4; CDR3 protein: CASSTESGRGGTGELFF; CDR3 DNA: TGTGCCAGCAGCACAGAAAGCGGGAGGGGGGGGACCGGGGAGCTGTTTTTT
CDR3 length: 16; clone size: NA; J gene: TRBJ2-1; D gene: NA; V gene: TRBV9; CDR3 protein: CASSVGRVGSFGEQFF; CDR3 DNA: TGTGCCAGCAGCGTTGGTCGGGTCGGGAGCTTTGGTGAGCAGTTCTTC
CDR3 length: 15; clone size: NA; J gene: TRBJ1-3; D gene: TRBD1; V gene: TRBV7-7; CDR3 protein: CASSSGQNSGNTIYF; CDR3 DNA: TGTGCCAGCAGCTCGGGACAGAACTCTGGAAACACCATATATTTT
CDR3 length: 16; clone size: NA; J gene: TRBJ1-2; D gene: TRBD1; V gene: TRBV3-1/TRBV3-2; CDR3 protein: CASSHGTGGANYGYTF; CDR3 DNA: TGTGCCAGCAGCCATGGTACAGGGGGCGCAAACTATGGCTACACCTTC
CDR3 length: 13; clone size: NA; J gene: TRBJ1-1; D gene: NA; V gene: TRBV20-1; CDR3 protein: CSASDGRSAEAFF; CDR3 DNA: TGCAGTGCTAGTGATGGTCGGTCCGCTGAAGCTTTCTTT
CDR3 length: 14; clone size: NA; J gene: TRBJ2-3; D gene: NA; V gene: TRBV6-4; CDR3 protein: CASSDGGAGDTQYF; CDR3 DNA: TGTGCCAGCAGTGACGGGGGAGCGGGAGATACGCAGTATTTT
CDR3 length: 13; clone size: few; J gene: TRBJ2-7; D gene: NA; V gene: TRBV28; CDR3 protein: CASRAVDLHEQYF; CDR3 DNA: TGTGCCAGCAGAGCCGTAGATCTCCACGAGCAGTACTTC
CDR3 length: 14; clone size: NA; J gene: TRBJ2-1; D gene: NA; V gene: TRBV5-1; CDR3 protein: CASSPQGTYNEQFF; CDR3 DNA: TGCGCCAGCAGCCCCCAGGGGACCTACAATGAGCAGTTCTTC